The rows below give T cell receptor beta chains drawn from one sample of a study of blood T cell repertoires in COVID-19. Profiled with immunoSEQ multiplex PCR; TCRdb holds only in-frame clones, not every one. The sample lists under 250,000 clones, roughly 85% occurring once. The specimen was peripheral blood. The receptors stem from a woman of 80 years or more with acute or convalescent COVID-19. CDR3s include the opening cysteine and the closing phenylalanine or tryptophan. A D gene is named only where the DNA matches it firmly. Size tells how often a clone was seen (once, few, many) or the class of an expanded clone, and some rows leave it out.

TRBJ1-3	-	TRBD1	14	TRBV19	TGTGCCAGTAGGACACAGGGGGCTGGAAACACCATATATTTT	CASRTQGAGNTIYF
TRBJ2-2	-	-	15	TRBV11-2	TGTGCCAGCAGCTTAGATCTCGGGAACACCGGGGAGCTGTTTTTT	CASSLDLGNTGELFF
TRBJ2-1	-	TRBD2	15	TRBV2	TGTGCCAGCACCGGTAGGACTAGCGGGGACAATGAGCAGTTCTTC	CASTGRTSGDNEQFF
TRBJ2-1	-	TRBD2	13	TRBV19	TGTGCCAGCCTAGCGGGGGGTAACAATGAGCAGTTCTTC	CASLAGGNNEQFF
TRBJ2-5	few	TRBD1	15	TRBV19	TGTGCCAGTAGTACCGGACAGGGAGGAAGGGAGACCCAGTACTTC	CASSTGQGGRETQYF
TRBJ2-6	-	-	15	TRBV20-1	TGCAGTGCTAGTCTTTCGGGAGCTGGGGCCAACGTCCTGACTTTC	CSASLSGAGANVLTF
TRBJ2-2	-	-	14	TRBV19	TGTGCCAGTCACCGGGACTTGAACACCGGGGAGCTGTTTTTT	CASHRDLNTGELFF
TRBJ1-2	-	-	13	TRBV12-3/TRBV12-4	TGTGCCAGCAGTTTAGTAGGAGTTAATGGCTACACCTTC	CASSLVGVNGYTF
TRBJ1-1	-	-	16	TRBV27	TGTGCCAGCAGTTTAATCGGATACAGAACGAACACTGAAGCTTTCTTT	CASSLIGYRTNTEAFF
TRBJ2-1	-	-	15	TRBV4-1	TGCGCCAGCAGCCCCTCGGTCACCTCCTACAATGAGCAGTTCTTC	CASSPSVTSYNEQFF
TRBJ1-5	-	-	14	TRBV19	TGTGCCAGTAGTTCAAGACTCCGCGGTCAGCCCCAGCATTTT	CASSSRLRGQPQHF
TRBJ1-2	-	-	13	TRBV29-1	TGCAGCGTGGAAGGGGCTGTAAACTATGGCTACACCTTC	CSVEGAVNYGYTF
TRBJ1-1	-	-	12	TRBV19	TGTGCCAGTAGCGGGCAGGGATATGAAGCTTTCTTT	CASSGQGYEAFF
TRBJ1-6	-	-	16	TRBV19	TGTGCCAGTAGTGAGGGAGGCGGCTCCTATAATTCACCCCTCCACTTT	CASSEGGGSYNSPLHF
TRBJ1-1	-	-	11	TRBV12-3/TRBV12-4	TGTGCCAGCAGTTTTATGAGTGAAGCTTTCTTT	CASSFMSEAFF
TRBJ1-2	-	-	14	TRBV28	TGTGCCAGCAGTTTGGTGACAGACACCTATGGCTACACCTTC	CASSLVTDTYGYTF